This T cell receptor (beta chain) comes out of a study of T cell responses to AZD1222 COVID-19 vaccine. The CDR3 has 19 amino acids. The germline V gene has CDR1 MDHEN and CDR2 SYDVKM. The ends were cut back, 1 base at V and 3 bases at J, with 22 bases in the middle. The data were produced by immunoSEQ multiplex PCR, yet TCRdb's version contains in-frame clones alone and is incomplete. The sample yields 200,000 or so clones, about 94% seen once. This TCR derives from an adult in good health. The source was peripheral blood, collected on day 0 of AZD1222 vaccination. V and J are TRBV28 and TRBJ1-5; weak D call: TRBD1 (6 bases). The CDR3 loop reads CASSLSDIMGLGANQPQHF. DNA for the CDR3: TGTGCCAGCAGTTTATCTGACATTATGGGCTTGGGGGCCAATCAGCCCCAGCATTTT.